This is a list of T cell receptor beta chains from one sample in a study of T cells in localized non-small cell lung cancer. Measured with immunoSEQ multiplex PCR; TCRdb has only the in-frame clones, and not every one. Of about 25,000 clones listed, about 92% are singletons. Sequenced here: peripheral blood, sampled before any cancer treatment. These receptors all come from a man between 40 and 70 years old with stage III squamous cell lung carcinoma. The CDR3 runs from the conserved cysteine through the conserved F or W. The D gene is left open where the match is weak. Only part of the rows carry a size: once, few, many, or a class if the clone is expanded.

cdr3_length	v_call	clone_size	j_call	d_call	cdr3_nt	cdr3_aa
13	TRBV11-2	-	TRBJ1-3	-	TGTGCCAGCAACTCCTACTCTGGAAACACCATATATTTT	CASNSYSGNTIYF
13	TRBV29-1	-	TRBJ1-1	TRBD1	TGCAGCGTCGAGAGACAGGGAAACACTGAAGCTTTCTTT	CSVERQGNTEAFF
13	TRBV9	once	TRBJ1-5	-	TGTGCCAGCAGCCTCGGAGATCTCGGCCCCCAGCATTTT	CASSLGDLGPQHF
14	TRBV7-2	once	TRBJ2-5	TRBD1	TGTGCCAGCAGCTTAACAGGGGGCGGAGAGACCCAGTACTTC	CASSLTGGGETQYF
13	TRBV5-1	-	TRBJ1-1	TRBD1	TGCGCCAGCATAGGGACAGGGGGAACTGAAGCTTTCTTT	CASIGTGGTEAFF
17	TRBV11-2	-	TRBJ2-5	TRBD2	TGTGCCAGCAGCTTATCCCCGACTAGCGGGAGGCGGGGGTCCCAGTACTTC	CASSLSPTSGRRGSQYF
15	TRBV28	once	TRBJ2-2	TRBD1	TGTGCCAGCAGTTGGGGACAGGCGAACACCGGGGAGCTGTTTTTT	CASSWGQANTGELFF
15	TRBV19	-	TRBJ1-3	TRBD1	TGTGCCAGTAGACCACGACAGGGGTCTGGAAACACCATATATTTT	CASRPRQGSGNTIYF
13	TRBV19	-	TRBJ2-2	-	TGTGCCAGTAGTATAGTCTTGACCGGGGAGCTGTTTTTT	CASSIVLTGELFF
17	TRBV27	-	TRBJ1-4	-	TGTGCCAGCAGTCCAGGCCCGGAGTCGCCGACTAATGAAAAACTGTTTTTT	CASSPGPESPTNEKLFF
15	TRBV5-1	-	TRBJ2-2	TRBD1	TGCGCCAGCAGCCTAACGACAGGGGCCACCGGGGAGCTGTTTTTT	CASSLTTGATGELFF
13	TRBV7-2	-	TRBJ2-7	-	TGTGCCAGCAGCCCTCAGGGGGGCAACGAGCAGTACTTC	CASSPQGGNEQYF
14	TRBV5-5	-	TRBJ2-2	TRBD1	TGTGCCAGCAGCTTGGGCCAGGGGGCCGGGGAGCTGTTTTTT	CASSLGQGAGELFF
14	TRBV6-6	few	TRBJ1-3	-	TGTGCCAGCAGTTACTCGAAAGTGAGAAACACCATATATTTT	CASSYSKVRNTIYF
15	TRBV19	-	TRBJ2-6	-	TGTGCCAGTAGTGCACAGGGCTCTGGGGCCAACGTCCTGACTTTC	CASSAQGSGANVLTF
13	TRBV19	-	TRBJ1-1	-	TGTGCCAGTAGCTACGTTGAGTTCACTGAAGCTTTCTTT	CASSYVEFTEAFF
15	TRBV27	-	TRBJ2-3	TRBD2	TGTGCCAGCAGTTTGACTAGCGGGGCAACAGATACGCAGTATTTT	CASSLTSGATDTQYF
13	TRBV5-1	-	TRBJ1-1	-	TGCGCCAGCGCTTTAACAGGGAGGGGTGAAGCTTTCTTT	CASALTGRGEAFF
13	TRBV27	once	TRBJ2-1	TRBD1	TGTGCCAGCAGCAGACAGGGGGCGACTGAGCAGTTCTTC	CASSRQGATEQFF
18	TRBV28	-	TRBJ1-5	-	TGTGCCAGCAGTTACGGGTCACTCGTCGGGACAAACAATCAGCCCCAGCATTTT	CASSYGSLVGTNNQPQHF
16	TRBV21-1	-	TRBJ1-2	-	TGTGCCAGCAGCAAAGAAAGGGGGCTAGCTAACTATGGCTACACCTTC	CASSKERGLANYGYTF
17	TRBV4-2	-	TRBJ1-3	TRBD1	TGTGCCAGCAGCCAAGAGGGGTGGGGGACAGTGGTAAGCACCATATATTTT	CASSQEGWGTVVSTIYF
14	TRBV7-9	-	TRBJ2-1	-	TGTGCCAGCAGCTTAGTCGCACTTACCAATGAGCAGTTCTTC	CASSLVALTNEQFF
16	TRBV19	-	TRBJ1-2	TRBD1	TGTGCCAGTAGTACCCCGGGACAGGCCCTTTCAAGGGGCTACACCTTC	CASSTPGQALSRGYTF
15	TRBV6-5	-	TRBJ2-2	-	TGTGCCAGCAGTTACGGAGTAAGGGGCACCGGGGAGCTGTTTTTT	CASSYGVRGTGELFF
14	TRBV4-2	-	TRBJ2-1	-	TGTGCCAGCAGCCGTACTAGGAACAGAGTTGAGCAGTTCTTC	CASSRTRNRVEQFF
15	TRBV9	-	TRBJ2-7	TRBD2	TGTGCCAGCAGCGAGGGGACTAGCGGCACCTACGAGCAGTACTTC	CASSEGTSGTYEQYF
12	TRBV11-1	-	TRBJ2-7	TRBD2	TGTGCCAGCAGCGGGGAGGGCGCCGGGCAGTACTTC	CASSGEGAGQYF
15	TRBV6-1	-	TRBJ2-7	TRBD1	TGTGCCAGCTGGCCCCACGGGACAGGGGCCTACGAGCAGTACTTC	CASWPHGTGAYEQYF